This T cell receptor (beta chain) was recorded in a study of T cells after yellow fever vaccination. Overall study: Preparation used SMART-Seq v4 Ultra Low Input for the low-cell-number fractions. Findings and caveats of the study: Weaker, the secondary response peaked sooner, at day 5 versus 15. The study re-detected most primary-vaccination clones after the booster (under 97% CD4, roughly 91% CD8).

TCR cDNA was made by 5'RACE template switching, adding a universal primer site and UMIs. TCRdb used MiXCR to reprocess the 5' RACE reads, holding one entry per CDR3 protein. The data contain approximately 550,000 distinct CDR3 sequences, roughly 13% of them singletons. As to this clonotype: Its antigen is not identified.

Germline V CDR1 and CDR2: SGHVS, FNYEAQ. V gave up 4 bases and J gave up 9 bases; unmatched junction bases: 7. The CDR3 is 13 amino acids. The specimen comprised PBMCs, sampled on the day of the yellow fever booster vaccination. The TCR originated in a man younger than 40 who received the YFV17D yellow fever vaccine. The chain is built from TRBV7-6 and TRBJ2-7; 9 nucleotides match TRBD1. The chain's CDR3 is CASSSFGGQGQYF. CDR3 nucleotide sequence: TGTGCCAGCAGCTCCTTCGGGGGACAGGGGCAGTACTTC.